This T cell receptor beta chain came from a study of graft-versus-host responses after intestinal transplantation. This clone was detected only a few times. Sequenced by immunoSEQ multiplex PCR; TCRdb stores in-frame clones only, minus some. The profile shows 20,000 to 25,000 clones, around 43% of them singletons. The CDR3 sequence is 14 residues long. CDR1 and CDR2 from the germline V gene are SGHNT and YENEEA. Trimming removed 5 bases from V and 3 bases from J; junction bases left unmatched: 3. Stimulators, 200,000 irradiated and violet-dye-labeled cells, were plated with 200,000 CFSE-labeled responder cells. Overall study results and limits: Analysis identified GvH clones in recipient marrow, with some appearing first in ileum or blood.

This sequence was found in a human patient who was an organ donor for intestinal transplantation. The input for sequencing was alloreactive CD8+ T cells from a mixed lymphocyte reaction culture, taken before transplantation. Subset reported: CFSE-low proliferating T cells sorted from roughly 6-day pre-transplant mixed lymphocyte reaction (GvH or HvG direction). V is TRBV11-3 and J is TRBJ2-7; TRBD1 matches 11 bases. The CDR3 sequence: CASSPGQGVYEQYF. CDR3 DNA sequence: TGTGCCAGCAGCCCGGGACAGGGGGTCTACGAGCAGTACTTC.